The following is a T cell receptor beta chain sequence with its context. Per the original data handling: Amplified reference gene primers provided the basis for estimating nucleated cell counts. Profiling relied on immunoSEQ multiplex PCR, and the TCRdb table lists in-frame clones only, not all of them. Clonal size and the V and J genes are those of that table, whereas D and trimming came from the DNA. The sample lists approximately 60,000 clones; around 84% were seen once. Per the germline V gene, CDR1 is SGHNT and CDR2 is YYREEE (reference sequence). Trimming shortened V by 5 bases and J by 8 bases, and 16 bases separated the two germline ends. The CDR3 is 14 residues long. The record originates from a study of blood T cell repertoires in COVID-19. The wider study: Researchers got acute and convalescent COVID-19 samples from the United States, Italy and Spain. From T cells, B-cell-depleted T cells, or PBMCs came the material, which was cDNA or gDNA.

The specimen sequenced was peripheral blood. This chain uses TRBV5-4 with TRBJ2-2; possibly TRBD1 for D (6 bases). The clonotype was recovered from a man aged 45 to 65 with active COVID-19. CDR3 bases: TGTGCCAGCAGTATAACCAACAGGGTGGGGGAGCTGTTTTTT. It yields the protein CASSITNRVGELFF. Full variable domain (missing parts from reference TRBV5-4 and TRBJ2-2): ETGVTQSPTHLIKTRGQQVTLRCSSQSGHNTVSWYQQALGQGPQFIFQYYREEENGRGNFPPRFSGLQFPNYSSELNVNALELDDSALYLCASSITNRVGELFFGEGSRLTVL.